The 13 T cell receptor beta chains presented below share a single source sample, sequenced in a study of blood T cells in healthy people across ages. A second PCR of about 6 to 11 cycles used a sample-barcoded 5' primer and a J-beta primer mix. TCRdb itself ran the 5' RACE reads through MiXCR, one entry per CDR3 protein. The sample holds 600,000 to 800,000 distinct CDR3 sequences, 20% to 25% seen once. Source material: blood. All receptors come from an older man in good health.

This clonotype was recorded many times. The rearrangement joins TRBV3-1 to TRBJ2-3; D remains ambiguous. From germline, CDR1 is LGHDT and CDR2 YNNKEL (reference sequence). The CDR3 runs to 11 residues. Trimming left V 7 bases short and J 2 bases short, with 4 bases between. CDR3 sequence: CASTSTDTQYF. The CDR3 DNA sequence: TGTGCCAGCACCTCCACAGATACGCAGTATTTT.

As concerns this clonotype: Germline is not matched at one junction end, which may reflect a read error. The chain links TRBV7-2 to TRBJ2-1; a weak D match, TRBD1 (5 bases). This CDR3 comprises 13 residues. Germline V gene sequence: CDR1 SGHTA, CDR2 FQGNSA. The CDR3 nucleotides read TGCGCCAGCAGCACAGGACAATTCAATGAGCAGTTCTTC. As protein: CASSTGQFNEQFF.

This clonotype was observed a few times. The chain has TRBV3-1 and TRBJ2-1; a weak D match, TRBD2 (7 bases). The germline gives CDR1 LGHDT, CDR2 YNNKEL (reference sequence). CDR3 length: 15 residues. With 1 base removed from V and 3 bases from J, the gap between germline ends came to 10 bases. CDR3 coding DNA: TGTGCCAGCAGCCAAGGGCGGGGGCTCTACAATGAGCAGTTCTTC. As protein: CASSQGRGLYNEQFF.

This clonotype was seen once. The chain is built from TRBV28 and TRBJ2-5; D gene unclear. V lost 3 bases and J 1 base, leaving 12 bases between the germline ends. The CDR3 runs 15 residues. CDR1 is MDHEN and CDR2 is SYDVKM in the germline V gene. CDR3 residues: CASSLGPNPQETQYF. Written as DNA, the CDR3 is TGTGCCAGCAGTTTGGGTCCAAATCCCCAAGAGACCCAGTACTTC.

This clonotype has more than one count but fewer than ten. The chain uses TRBV7-8 and TRBJ2-7; weak D call: TRBD2 (5 bases). Germline-derived CDR1 and CDR2 are SGHVS and FQNEAQ. This CDR3 is built from 14 residues. V was shortened by 2 bases and J by 3 bases, with 11 bases between the two germline ends. CDR3 nucleotide sequence: TGTGCCAGCAGCTTACCCGGACTCATCTACGAGCAGTACTTC. It yields the protein CASSLPGLIYEQYF.

This clonotype was observed a few times. This rearrangement joins TRBV5-6 to TRBJ2-1; D ambiguous. Germline V CDR1 and CDR2: SGHDT, YYEEEE. The CDR3 length is 13 residues. The V and J ends lost 4 bases and 8 bases respectively, with 13 bases between them. CDR3 in DNA: TGTGCCAGCAGCCACACCGAATCGTATGAGCAGTTCTTC. It specifies CASSHTESYEQFF.

The chain couples TRBV20-1 to TRBJ2-5; D may match TRBD1 or TRBD2 (5 bases each). CDR3 length equals 13 residues. V was shortened by 5 bases and J by 5 bases, with 15 bases between the two germline ends. Germline values: CDR1 DFQATT, CDR2 SNEGSKA (reference sequence). CDR3 region: CSAGGSRIETQYF. CDR3 sequence (DNA): TGCAGTGCTGGGGGTTCTAGAATTGAGACCCAGTACTTC.

Remarks on this clonotype: With a much larger clone just one base away, this may be a read error. The V gene is TRBV2, the J gene TRBJ1-4; 7 nucleotides align to TRBD1. Germline V CDR1 and CDR2: SNHLY, FYNNEI. CDR3 size: 14 residues. CDR3 loop: CASSVEGASEELFF. The CDR3 DNA sequence: TGTGCCAGCAGTGTCGAGGGGGCGAGTGAAGAACTGTTTTTT.

In its sample, this clonotype was seen a few times. CDR3 in amino acids: CASSFNRGRTGELFF. CDR3 DNA: TGCGCCAGCAGCTTTAACAGGGGGCGGACCGGGGAGCTGTTTTTT. The chain employs TRBV5-1 and TRBJ2-2, with 9 bases matching TRBD1. The CDR3 spans 15 residues. Trimming cost V 2 bases and J 5 bases; bases outside gene matches: 4. Germline V CDR1 and CDR2: SGHRS, YFSETQ.

The genes are TRBV13 and TRBJ1-1, with D perhaps TRBD1 (6 bases). The V end was cut by 0 bases, the J end by 0 bases, with 11 bases between. CDR1 and CDR2 (germline): PRHDT, FYEKMQ (reference sequence). The length of the CDR3 is 16 residues. The CDR3 sequence: CASSLGQGLLNTEAFF. The CDR3, as DNA: TGTGCCAGCAGCTTAGGGCAGGGGCTCCTGAACACTGAAGCTTTCTTT.

This chain links TRBV12-3 or TRBV12-4 with TRBJ2-1; D might be TRBD1 or TRBD2, each matching 5 bases. V lost 7 bases and J lost 8, with 21 bases in between. The CDR3 has 15 amino acids. The CDR3, as DNA: TGTGCCAGCACCCCTTTTGAGACGGGACCCCATGAGCAGTTCTTC. Residues: CASTPFETGPHEQFF.

This chain links TRBV5-1 with TRBJ2-5; 11 bases line up with TRBD2. The assigned J gene may be wrong: the sequence end matches TRBJ2-1 better. Germline CDR1 is SGHRS and CDR2 is YFSETQ. The CDR3 contains 18 residues. The CDR3 DNA reads as TGCGCCAGCAGCTTGGGTTTAACTAGCGGGAGAGTTTACAATGAGCAGTTCTTC. Translating gives CASSLGLTSGRVYNEQFF.

This clonotype was counted only a few times. The chain links TRBV4-1 to TRBJ2-5; 12 bases line up with TRBD2. V gave up 4 bases and J gave up 0 bases; unmatched junction bases: 15. This CDR3 comprises 20 residues. Germline V gene sequence: CDR1 MGHRA, CDR2 YSYEKL. CDR3 nucleotides: TGCGCCAGCAGCCTAAGATCGACTAGCGGGAGCGACCCGTACCAAGAGACCCAGTACTTC. Its protein is CASSLRSTSGSDPYQETQYF.